The entry that follows covers one T cell receptor (beta chain) sequence. This sample is drawn from a study of blood T cell repertoires in COVID-19. Turning to the study itself: From T cells, B-cell-depleted T cells, or PBMCs came the material, which was cDNA or gDNA.

Study processing details: The assay estimated nucleated cells by amplifying reference gene primers. Data came from immunoSEQ multiplex PCR; TCRdb stores just in-frame clones and leaves some out. The DNA gave D and trimming, while V, J and clone size come from that table. Here the sample spans about 240,000 clones, 82% being singletons. The CDR3 runs 19 residues. The V gene end was trimmed by 0 bases and the J gene end by 8 bases; junction bases not matched to a gene: 21. This sequence originates from a woman aged 55-75 years with active or convalescent COVID-19. The chain uses TRBV23-1 and TRBJ1-2; 7 positions match TRBD1. TRBV23-1 is classed as an ORF, of uncertain function. Sequencing was performed on peripheral blood. The CDR3 region is CASSQSSPGWRDRGWGYTF. In DNA, the CDR3 is TGCGCCAGCAGTCAATCATCCCCAGGGTGGCGGGACAGAGGATGGGGCTACACCTTC.